The 23 T cell receptor beta chains given below trace back to one sample, sequenced in a study of T cells in women clearing cervical HPV infection. Assay: immunoSEQ multiplex PCR; the TCRdb copy retains only in-frame clones and omits some. Its table lists roughly 30,000 clones. Sequencing was carried out using blood buffy coat. These TCRs come from a woman aged 18 to 75 with a cervical HPV16 infection that either progressed to CIN3+ or cleared (not recorded which).

With respect to this clone: The observed sequence ends 3 residues before the CDR3 terminus, with the missing tail filled in from the germline J gene. V usage is TRBV19 and J usage is TRBJ1-2; 7 bases agree with TRBD1. J gave up 4 bases and V 3 bases, and 5 bases lay outside the gene matches. This CDR3 contains 14 residues. Germline CDR1 reads LNHDA; CDR2 reads SQIVND (reference sequence). The chain's CDR3 is CASSILAGGYGYTF. The covered CDR3 bases are TGTGCCAGTAGTATTCTAGCAGGGGGCTATGGC. Using reference TRBV19 and TRBJ1-2 for the parts outside the CDR3, the full variable domain is DGGITQSPKYLFRKEGQNVTLSCEQNLNHDAMYWYRQDPGQGLRLIYYSQIVNDFQKGDIAEGYSVSREKKESFPLTVTSAQKNPTAFYLCASSILAGGYGYTFGSGTRLTVV.

Concerning this clone itself: The CDR3 end is not reached by the read, which stops 3 residues before it; the germline J gene fills it in. This chain uses TRBV5-1 with TRBJ1-1; the D is unclear. Trimming removed 0 bases from V and 6 bases from J, with 12 bases in between. This CDR3 has 14 residues. Germline V lookup: CDR1 SGHRS, CDR2 YFSETQ. The CDR3 sequence: CASSLDIFGSEAFF. CDR3 DNA, as far as it was read: TGCGCCAGCAGCTTGGACATTTTTGGCTCTGAA.

With respect to this clone: The CDR3 end is not reached by the read, which stops 3 residues before it; the germline J gene fills it in. The chain recombines TRBV2 with TRBJ2-1; 12 nucleotides line up with TRBD1. The CDR3 runs 14 residues. The J segment lost 4 bases and the V segment lost 6 bases, leaving 1 base of the junction unmatched. Germline V gene sequence: CDR1 SNHLY, CDR2 FYNNEI. Incomplete CDR3 DNA: TGTGCCAGCAGGGGACAGGGGGCATACAATGAG. Its protein is CASRGQGAYNE. The entire CDR3 protein is CASRGQGAYNEQFF.

About this clone: From the germline J gene comes the end of the CDR3, since the read stops 3 residues before it. The chain links TRBV7-9 to TRBJ1-1, with D tentatively TRBD1 (6 bases). This CDR3 has 12 residues. Germline lookup yields CDR1 SEHNR and CDR2 FQNEAQ (reference sequence). CDR3 region: CASSTGRSEAFF. The CDR3 DNA, read in part, is TGTGCCAGCAGCACAGGGAGGAGCGAG. Filled out from reference TRBV7-9 and TRBJ1-1, the complete variable domain reads DTGVSQNPRHKITKRGQNVTFRCDPISEHNRLYWYRQTLGQGPEFLTYFQNEAQLEKSRLLSDRFSAERPKGSFSTLEIQRTEQGDSAMYLCASSTGRSEAFFGQGTRLTVV.

Note on this clone: With the read ending 3 residues before the CDR3 end, the germline J gene is used to fill in that end. The chain employs TRBV28 and TRBJ2-1, with TRBD2 matching over 9 bases. The CDR3 contains 14 residues. After removal of 3 bases from V and 6 bases from J, the junction contained 3 bases not matched to a gene. Germline assignment: CDR1 MDHEN and CDR2 SYDVKM. The sequenced CDR3 bases are TGTGCCAGCAGTTTTAGCGGGAGCGGCAATGAG. This gives the protein CASSFSGSGNE. The whole CDR3 is CASSFSGSGNEQFF.

Details on this clone: Read sequence stops 3 residues before the CDR3 end, and the germline J gene provides the missing end. The chain uses TRBV10-1 and TRBJ1-1; no clear D gene. V was shortened by 5 bases and J by 4 bases, with 11 bases between the two germline ends. The CDR3 has 13 amino acids. Germline loops: CDR1 WNHNN, CDR2 SYGVQD (reference sequence). The CDR3 bases that were read are TGCGCCAGCAGTCCCTCGGGGTTCACTGAA. Translated, it gives CASSPSGFTE. The whole CDR3 is CASSPSGFTEAFF.

Of note for this clone: The read is 3 residues too short to cover the CDR3 end, so that end is filled in from the germline J gene. The chain carries TRBV2 and TRBJ1-4; 9 bases fit TRBD1. The CDR3 runs 16 residues. The V and J ends lost 6 bases and 8 bases, in that order; junction bases with no gene match: 13. The germline V gene encodes CDR1 SNHLY and CDR2 FYNNEI. CDR3 residues: CASRVGTGKGGEKLFF. The covered CDR3 bases are TGTGCCAGCAGAGTCGGGACAGGGAAAGGGGGGGAAAAA. The variable domain in full, completed from reference TRBV2 and TRBJ1-4, reads EPEVTQTPSHQVTQMGQEVILRCVPISNHLYFYWYRQILGQKVEFLVSFYNNEISEKSEIFDDQFSVERPDGSNFTLKIRSTKLEDSAMYFCASRVGTGKGGEKLFFGSGTQLSVL.

Regarding this clone: The read gets to within 3 residues of the CDR3 end, and the germline J gene fills in the rest. The sample carries other DNA sequences with the same CDR3. This rearrangement joins TRBV18 to TRBJ2-1; TRBD1 agrees at 9 bases. The V gene's germline CDR1 is KGHSH and CDR2 LQKENI. The length of the CDR3 is 17 residues. With V trimmed by 3 bases and J by 5 bases, 11 bases remained unmatched. The CDR3 region is CASSPPGGQGRDNEQFF. The DNA read from the CDR3 is TGTGCCAGCTCACCCCCGGGGGGACAGGGAAGGGACAATGAG.

On this clone: The read falls 3 residues short of the CDR3 end, and the missing part is taken from the germline J gene. The chain links TRBV5-4 to TRBJ2-7; no definite D call. Germline V lookup: CDR1 SGHNT, CDR2 YYREEE (reference sequence). V lost 0 bases and J lost 6, with 4 bases in between. The CDR3 runs 11 residues. CDR3 DNA, as far as it was read: TGTGCCAGCAGCTTGGAGGCCGAG. Residues: CASSLEAE. The entire CDR3 is CASSLEAEQYF.

Points on this clone: The missing CDR3 end, 3 residues past where the read stops, is filled in from the germline J gene. V is TRBV6-1 and J is TRBJ2-5; D is possibly TRBD1 (5 bases). The CDR3 runs to 14 residues. V was clipped by 4 bases and J by 5 bases, with 14 bases between them. Germline values: CDR1 MNHNS, CDR2 SASEGT. This chain's CDR3 is CASSVQDGRETQYF. Incomplete CDR3 DNA: TGTGCCAGCAGTGTACAGGATGGTAGGGAGACC.

Regarding this clone: The observed sequence ends 3 residues before the CDR3 terminus, with the missing tail filled in from the germline J gene. The rearrangement uses TRBV20-1 and TRBJ2-7, with 7 bases fitting TRBD2. This CDR3 comprises 13 residues. The germline CDR1 and CDR2 sequences are DFQATT and SNEGSKA (reference sequence). V was pared by 6 bases and J by 0 bases, with 5 bases of the junction left unmatched. The DNA read from the CDR3 is TGCAGTGCCGAGCGGGGAAGCTCCTACGAG. It yields the protein CSAERGSSYE. The CDR3 as a whole reads CSAERGSSYEQYF.

A note on this clone: The read halts 3 residues ahead of the CDR3 end, with the missing end drawn from the germline J gene. V gene TRBV19 combines with J gene TRBJ1-2; D may be TRBD1 (6 bases). There are 13 residues in the CDR3. Per germline, CDR1 LNHDA and CDR2 SQIVND (reference sequence). The CDR3 spells CASSIQQGEGYTF. CDR3 bases read: TGTGCCAGTAGTATTCAACAGGGTGAAGGC.

As concerns this clone: Read data end 3 residues before the CDR3 end; the end is taken from the germline J gene. This chain connects TRBV19 to TRBJ2-7, with D tentatively TRBD2 (5 bases). The length of the CDR3 is 14 residues. V was trimmed by 8 bases and J by 5 bases, leaving 19 bases between them. Germline V lookup: CDR1 LNHDA, CDR2 SQIVND (reference sequence). The CDR3 sequence is CASHRKRIPHEQYF. The covered CDR3 bases are TGTGCCAGTCATAGGAAGCGGATCCCCCACGAG.

CDR3 DNA, as far as it was read: TGTGCCAGCAGCTCACGACTAGCGGCACCACCTAGCACAGATACG. Protein sequence: CASSSRLAAPPSTDT. The complete CDR3 protein is CASSSRLAAPPSTDTQYF. The chain joins TRBV13 to TRBJ2-3; 9 nucleotides line up with TRBD2. The read comes to an end 3 residues before the CDR3 does, leaving the germline J gene to fill in the end. Germline V gene data show CDR1 as PRHDT and CDR2 as FYEKMQ (reference sequence). V gave up 4 bases and J gave up 0 bases; unmatched junction bases: 11. The CDR3 sequence is 18 residues long.

CDR3 sequence reads: CASGSGQGGNEQYF. The part of the CDR3 DNA that was read is TGTGCCAGTGGATCTGGACAGGGAGGAAACGAG. The chain combines TRBV19 with TRBJ2-7; TRBD1 matches at 8 bases. The observed sequence ends 3 residues before the CDR3 terminus, with the missing tail filled in from the germline J gene. Germline CDR1 reads LNHDA; CDR2 reads SQIVND (reference sequence). The CDR3 contains 14 residues. The junction had 11 bases not matched to a gene; V was cut back by 8 bases and J by 5 bases. The full variable domain, with the rest looked up from reference TRBV19 and TRBJ2-7, is DGGITQSPKYLFRKEGQNVTLSCEQNLNHDAMYWYRQDPGQGLRLIYYSQIVNDFQKGDIAEGYSVSREKKESFPLTVTSAQKNPTAFYLCASGSGQGGNEQYFGPGTRLTVT.

Note on this clone: The read finishes 3 residues shy of the CDR3 end, and the germline J gene is used to complete it. The chain links TRBV7-2 to TRBJ1-1; D possibly corresponds to TRBD1 (6 bases). V was cut by 2 bases and J by 1 base, with 11 bases left in between. Germline assignment: CDR1 SGHTA and CDR2 FQGNSA. The CDR3 covers 15 residues. CDR3 DNA (partial): TGTGCCAGCAGCTTATGGCAGGGGAAGAACACTGAA. Translating gives CASSLWQGKNTE. The entire CDR3 sequence reads CASSLWQGKNTEAFF.

In regard to this clone: The DNA ends 3 residues before the CDR3 does, and the rest of the CDR3 is filled in from the germline J gene. The rearrangement joins TRBV20-1 to TRBJ2-3, with 8 bases that match TRBD2. Trimming cost V 0 bases and J 3 bases; bases outside gene matches: 5. Germline-derived CDR1 and CDR2 are DFQATT and SNEGSKA (reference sequence). CDR3 length: 15 amino acids. The sequenced part of the CDR3 DNA is TGCAGTGCTAGAGATAGCGGGATCTCGACAGATACG. Translating gives CSARDSGISTDT. The whole CDR3 reads CSARDSGISTDTQYF.

About this clone itself: The CDR3 end lies 3 residues beyond the end of the read and is filled in from the germline J gene. The chain uses TRBV13 and TRBJ2-7, with 7 bases aligning to TRBD1. Germline CDR1 reads PRHDT; CDR2 reads FYEKMQ (reference sequence). This CDR3 has 16 amino acids. V shed 5 bases, J shed 3 bases, and the junction held 13 bases outside the gene matches. CDR3 DNA, as far as it was read: TGTGCCAGCAGCCCACCCAGGGGGAGCCCCGACTACGAG. Translation: CASSPPRGSPDYE. The entire CDR3 protein is CASSPPRGSPDYEQYF. Based on the CDR3 plus reference TRBV13 and TRBJ2-7, the full variable domain is AAGVIQSPRHLIKEKRETATLKCYPIPRHDTVYWYQQGPGQDPQFLISFYEKMQSDKGSIPDRFSAQQFSDYHSELNMSSLELGDSALYFCASSPPRGSPDYEQYFGPGTRLTVT.

As for this clone: The sequence runs out 3 residues before the end of the CDR3; the remainder is reconstructed from the germline J gene. The chain is built from TRBV7-9 and TRBJ2-2; D might be TRBD1 (5 bases). The CDR3 has 15 amino acids. In germline, CDR1 is SEHNR, CDR2 FQNEAQ (reference sequence). V was pared by 1 base and J by 3 bases, with 9 bases between. CDR3 residues: CASSLDRTYTGELFF. The sequenced part of the CDR3 DNA is TGTGCCAGCAGCTTAGACAGGACCTACACCGGGGAG.

Of note for this clone: The read comes to an end 3 residues before the CDR3 does, leaving the germline J gene to fill in the end. V usage is TRBV20-1 and J usage is TRBJ2-1; TRBD2 matches at 11 bases. The trim removed 3 bases at V and 2 bases at J, leaving 3 bases unmatched. CDR3 size: 15 residues. The V gene's germline CDR1 is DFQATT and CDR2 SNEGSKA (reference sequence). CDR3 bases read: TGCAGTGCTAGTACTAGCGGGGGCCCCTACAATGAG. This translates into CSASTSGGPYNE. The full CDR3 protein is CSASTSGGPYNEQFF.

As to this clone: The read is 3 residues too short to cover the CDR3 end, so that end is filled in from the germline J gene. The V gene is TRBV2, the J gene TRBJ1-3; D is unresolved. The V gene's germline CDR1 is SNHLY and CDR2 FYNNEI. V dropped 4 bases and J dropped 2 bases, with 6 bases sitting between them. CDR3 length equals 13 residues. CDR3 sequence reads: CASSGPTGNTIYF. The part of the CDR3 DNA that was read is TGTGCCAGCAGTGGTCCAACTGGAAACACC. The whole variable domain, filled in from reference TRBV2 and TRBJ1-3, reads EPEVTQTPSHQVTQMGQEVILRCVPISNHLYFYWYRQILGQKVEFLVSFYNNEISEKSEIFDDQFSVERPDGSNFTLKIRSTKLEDSAMYFCASSGPTGNTIYFGEGSWLTVV.

A note on this clone: Read coverage stops 3 residues before the CDR3 terminus; the germline J gene supplies the remainder. The gene calls are TRBV5-6 and TRBJ1-1; no reliable D call. V was trimmed by 2 bases and J by 3 bases, leaving 5 bases between them. The CDR3 runs to 12 residues. The germline gives CDR1 SGHDT, CDR2 YYEEEE. The sequenced part of the CDR3 DNA is TGTGCCAGCAGCTTCGGGTACACTGAA. Translating gives CASSFGYTE. From start to end, the CDR3 is CASSFGYTEAFF.

Concerning this clone itself: The DNA ends 3 residues before the CDR3 does, and the rest of the CDR3 is filled in from the germline J gene. The gene calls are TRBV10-3 and TRBJ2-7; a weak D match, TRBD1 (5 bases). Trimming stripped 0 bases from V and 2 bases from J, with 14 bases between. CDR1 and CDR2 from the germline V gene are ENHRY and SYGVKD. CDR3 length: 16 amino acids. The sequenced CDR3 bases are TGTGCCATCAGTGAGTCGGGCCAGGGTGGGGCCTACGAG. As protein: CAISESGQGGAYE. From start to end, the CDR3 is CAISESGQGGAYEQYF.